Included here is one T cell receptor beta chain sequence, with context. Its antigen is not known. The CDR3 extends over 15 amino acids. After removal of 2 bases from V and 10 bases from J, the junction contained 9 bases not matched to a gene. Germline V gene data show CDR1 as SGHDT and CDR2 as YYEEEE. Researchers ran the PCR with 60 Vbeta and 13 Jbeta primers. The assay was immunoSEQ multiplex PCR, and TCRdb's table has in-frame clones only and misses some. The profile covers approximately 190,000 clones, with over 70% appearing a single time and around 3.9% taken by the ten largest. The sample originates from a study of cytomegalovirus exposure and HLA in healthy donors. Study-wide results and limits: Most TCR sequences were rare, but some public TCRs occurred in many donors.

The receptor was isolated from a man in his fifties or sixties in good health and CMV-seronegative. This chain uses TRBV5-6 with TRBJ1-6; 7 positions match TRBD1. Sequencing was performed on PBMCs. The CDR3 DNA reads as TGTGCCAGCAGCTTACGACAGGGTTTAGCATCACCCCTCCACTTT. Amino acid sequence: CASSLRQGLASPLHF.